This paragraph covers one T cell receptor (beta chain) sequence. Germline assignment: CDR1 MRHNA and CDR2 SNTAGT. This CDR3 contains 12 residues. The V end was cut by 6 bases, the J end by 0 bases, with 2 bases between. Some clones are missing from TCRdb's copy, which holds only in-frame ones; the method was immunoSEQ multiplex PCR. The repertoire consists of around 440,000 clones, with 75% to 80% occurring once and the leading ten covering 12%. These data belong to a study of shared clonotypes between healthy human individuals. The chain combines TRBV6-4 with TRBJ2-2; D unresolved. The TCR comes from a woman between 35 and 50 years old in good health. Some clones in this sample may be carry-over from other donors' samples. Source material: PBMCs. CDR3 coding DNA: TGTGCCAGCAGAACGAACACCGGGGAGCTGTTTTTT. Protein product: CASRTNTGELFF.